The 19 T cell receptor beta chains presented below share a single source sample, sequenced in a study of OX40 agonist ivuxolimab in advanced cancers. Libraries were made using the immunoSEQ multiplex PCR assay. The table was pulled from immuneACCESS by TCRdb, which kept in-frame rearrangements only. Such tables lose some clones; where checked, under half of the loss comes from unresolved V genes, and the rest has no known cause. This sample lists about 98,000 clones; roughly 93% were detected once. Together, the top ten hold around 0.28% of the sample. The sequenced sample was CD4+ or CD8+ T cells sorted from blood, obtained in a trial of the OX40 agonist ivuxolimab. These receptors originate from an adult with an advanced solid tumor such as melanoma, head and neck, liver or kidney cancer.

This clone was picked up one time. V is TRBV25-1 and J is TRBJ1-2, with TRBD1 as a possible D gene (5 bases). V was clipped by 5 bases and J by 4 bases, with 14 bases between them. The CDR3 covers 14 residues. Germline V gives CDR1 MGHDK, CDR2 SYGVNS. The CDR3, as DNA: TGTGCCAGCAGTTTACGGCTAAGGGGCTATGGCTACACCTTC. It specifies CASSLRLRGYGYTF.

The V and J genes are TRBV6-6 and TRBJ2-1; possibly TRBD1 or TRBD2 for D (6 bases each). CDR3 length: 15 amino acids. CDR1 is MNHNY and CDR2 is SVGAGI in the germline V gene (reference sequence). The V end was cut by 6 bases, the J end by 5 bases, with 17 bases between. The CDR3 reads CASSQVGGAHNEQFF. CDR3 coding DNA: TGTGCCAGCAGCCAGGTCGGGGGCGCACACAATGAGCAGTTCTTC.

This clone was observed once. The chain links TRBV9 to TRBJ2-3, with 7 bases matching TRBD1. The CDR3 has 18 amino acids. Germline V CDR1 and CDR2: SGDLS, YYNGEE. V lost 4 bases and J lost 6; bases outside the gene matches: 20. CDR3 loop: CASSPSARGGIVRDTQYF. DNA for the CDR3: TGTGCCAGCAGCCCATCGGCCCGAGGGGGCATAGTTAGGGATACGCAGTATTTT.

The CDR3 nucleotides read TGTGCCAGCATGGAACAGGGCTTCGGAAACACCATATATTTT. It encodes CASMEQGFGNTIYF. The chain employs TRBV6-6 and TRBJ1-3, with D possibly TRBD1 on 6 matching bases. Germline lookup yields CDR1 MNHNY and CDR2 SVGAGI (reference sequence). V lost 7 bases and J 4 bases, leaving 14 bases between the germline ends. The CDR3 is 14 amino acids.

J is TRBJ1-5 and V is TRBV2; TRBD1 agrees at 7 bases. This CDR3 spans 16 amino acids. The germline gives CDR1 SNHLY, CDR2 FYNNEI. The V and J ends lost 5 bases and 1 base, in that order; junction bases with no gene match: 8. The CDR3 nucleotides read TGTGCCAGCAGTCGGAGTGGACAGGCAAGCAATCAGCCCCAGCATTTT. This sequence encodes CASSRSGQASNQPQHF.

This chain's CDR3 is CASSSPGTMETQYF. In DNA form, the CDR3 reads TGTGCCAGCAGTTCGCCCGGGACTATGGAGACCCAGTACTTC. The chain has TRBV28 and TRBJ2-5, with 7 bases fitting TRBD2. V shed 4 bases and J 5 bases; nucleotides not matched to a gene: 7. The germline V gene has CDR1 MDHEN and CDR2 SYDVKM. This CDR3 is 14 amino acids long.

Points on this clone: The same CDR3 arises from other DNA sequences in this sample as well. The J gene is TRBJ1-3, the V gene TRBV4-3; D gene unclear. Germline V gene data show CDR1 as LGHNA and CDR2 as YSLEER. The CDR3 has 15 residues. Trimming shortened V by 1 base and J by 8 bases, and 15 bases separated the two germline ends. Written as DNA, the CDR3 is TGCGCCAGCAGCCAAGGAGGAGTCGCTTGGGACACCATATATTTT. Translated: CASSQGGVAWDTIYF.

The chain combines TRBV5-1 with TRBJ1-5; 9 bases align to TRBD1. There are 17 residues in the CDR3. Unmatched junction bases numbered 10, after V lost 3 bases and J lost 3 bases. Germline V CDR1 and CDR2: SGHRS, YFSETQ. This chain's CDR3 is CASSSLDRGIPNQPQHF. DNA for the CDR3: TGCGCCAGCAGCTCCCTGGACAGGGGAATCCCCAATCAGCCCCAGCATTTT.

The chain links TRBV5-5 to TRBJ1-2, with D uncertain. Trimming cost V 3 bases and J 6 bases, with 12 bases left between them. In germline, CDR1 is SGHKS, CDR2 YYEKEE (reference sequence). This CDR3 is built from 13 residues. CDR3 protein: CASSSLVGDGYTF. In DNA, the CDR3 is TGTGCCAGCAGCTCCCTCGTGGGAGATGGCTACACCTTC.

CDR3 region: CAISVGQNTDTQYF. CDR3 bases: TGTGCCATCAGTGTGGGACAGAACACAGATACGCAGTATTTT. The V gene is TRBV10-3, the J gene TRBJ2-3; 7 bases map to TRBD1. The germline V gene encodes CDR1 ENHRY and CDR2 SYGVKD. The junction had 3 bases not matched to a gene; V was cut back by 4 bases and J by 2 bases. The CDR3 extends over 14 amino acids.

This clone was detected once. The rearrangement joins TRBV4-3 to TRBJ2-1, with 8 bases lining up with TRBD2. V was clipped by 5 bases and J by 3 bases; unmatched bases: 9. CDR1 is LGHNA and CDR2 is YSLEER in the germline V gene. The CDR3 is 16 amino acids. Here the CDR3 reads CASSGQRTSGYNEQFF. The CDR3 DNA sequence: TGCGCCAGCAGCGGACAGAGAACTAGCGGCTACAATGAGCAGTTCTTC.

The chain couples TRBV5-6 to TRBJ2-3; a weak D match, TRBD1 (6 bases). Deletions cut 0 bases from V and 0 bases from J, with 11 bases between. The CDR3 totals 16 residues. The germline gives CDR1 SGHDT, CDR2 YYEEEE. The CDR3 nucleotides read TGTGCCAGCAGCTTGGTCGGGACACGGAGCACAGATACGCAGTATTTT. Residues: CASSLVGTRSTDTQYF.

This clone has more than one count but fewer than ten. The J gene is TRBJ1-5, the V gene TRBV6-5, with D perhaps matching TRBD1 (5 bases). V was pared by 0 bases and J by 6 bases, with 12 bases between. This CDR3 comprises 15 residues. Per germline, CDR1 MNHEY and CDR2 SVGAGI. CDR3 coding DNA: TGTGCCAGCAGTTACTCGAGGCAGGGCGGTCAGCCCCAGCATTTT. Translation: CASSYSRQGGQPQHF.

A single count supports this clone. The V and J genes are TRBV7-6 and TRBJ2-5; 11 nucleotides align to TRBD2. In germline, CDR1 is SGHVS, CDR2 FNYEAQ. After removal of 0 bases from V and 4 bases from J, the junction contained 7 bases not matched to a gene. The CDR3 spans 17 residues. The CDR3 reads CASSLARGLAGGETQYF. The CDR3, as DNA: TGTGCCAGCAGCTTAGCGAGGGGGCTAGCGGGAGGAGAGACCCAGTACTTC.

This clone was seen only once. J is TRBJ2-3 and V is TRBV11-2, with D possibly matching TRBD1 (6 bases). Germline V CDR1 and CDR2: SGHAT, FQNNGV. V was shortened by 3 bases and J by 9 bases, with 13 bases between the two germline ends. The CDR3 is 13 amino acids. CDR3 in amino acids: CASSFGGRVTQYF. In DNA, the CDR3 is TGTGCCAGCAGCTTTGGGGGCCGGGTCACGCAGTATTTT. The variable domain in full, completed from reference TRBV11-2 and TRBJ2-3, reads EAGVAQSPRYKIIEKRQSVAFWCNPISGHATLYWYQQILGQGPKLLIQFQNNGVVDDSQLPKDRFSAERLKGVDSTLKIQPAKLEDSAVYLCASSFGGRVTQYFGPGTRLTVL.

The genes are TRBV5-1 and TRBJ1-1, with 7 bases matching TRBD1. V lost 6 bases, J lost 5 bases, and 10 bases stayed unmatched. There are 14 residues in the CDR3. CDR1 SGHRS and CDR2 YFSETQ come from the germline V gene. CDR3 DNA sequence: TGCGCCAGCACTCCCCTGACAGGGACTACTGAAGCTTTCTTT. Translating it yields CASTPLTGTTEAFF.

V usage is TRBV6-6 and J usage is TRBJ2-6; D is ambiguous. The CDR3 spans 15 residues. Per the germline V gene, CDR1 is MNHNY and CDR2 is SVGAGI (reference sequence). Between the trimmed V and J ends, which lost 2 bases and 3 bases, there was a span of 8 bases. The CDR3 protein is CASSYGVLGANVLTF. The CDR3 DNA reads TGTGCCAGCAGTTACGGGGTGCTTGGGGCCAACGTCCTGACTTTC.

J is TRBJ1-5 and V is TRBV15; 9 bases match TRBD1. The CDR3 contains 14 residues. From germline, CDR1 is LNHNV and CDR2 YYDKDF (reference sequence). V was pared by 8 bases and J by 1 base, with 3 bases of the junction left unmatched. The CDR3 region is CATHDRGSNQPQHF. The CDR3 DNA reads TGTGCCACCCACGACAGGGGGAGCAATCAGCCCCAGCATTTT.

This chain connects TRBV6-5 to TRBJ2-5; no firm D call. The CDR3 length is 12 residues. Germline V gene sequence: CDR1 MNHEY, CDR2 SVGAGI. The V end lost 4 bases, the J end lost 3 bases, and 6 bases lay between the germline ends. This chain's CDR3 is CASSSREETQYF. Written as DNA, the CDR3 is TGTGCCAGCAGTTCACGGGAAGAGACCCAGTACTTC.